The present TCR beta chain was sequenced within a study of CD8 T cells in ankylosing spondylitis. TCRdb reprocessed the 5' RACE reads with MiXCR, giving one entry per CDR3 protein. The sample has more than 150,000 distinct CDR3 sequences; about 20% are singletons. V lost 8 bases, J lost 3 bases, and 5 bases lay in between. This CDR3 region has 11 residues. Per the germline V gene, CDR1 is MNHEY and CDR2 is SVGAGI. The sequence was obtained from a male donor under 30 with ankylosing spondylitis or in good health (not recorded which). The V and J genes are TRBV6-5 and TRBJ2-1; no clear D. Sequencing used blood, either unsorted or a sorted T cell fraction (not recorded which). The CDR3: CASELYNEQFF. The CDR3 nucleotides are TGTGCCAGCGAGCTCTACAATGAGCAGTTCTTC.